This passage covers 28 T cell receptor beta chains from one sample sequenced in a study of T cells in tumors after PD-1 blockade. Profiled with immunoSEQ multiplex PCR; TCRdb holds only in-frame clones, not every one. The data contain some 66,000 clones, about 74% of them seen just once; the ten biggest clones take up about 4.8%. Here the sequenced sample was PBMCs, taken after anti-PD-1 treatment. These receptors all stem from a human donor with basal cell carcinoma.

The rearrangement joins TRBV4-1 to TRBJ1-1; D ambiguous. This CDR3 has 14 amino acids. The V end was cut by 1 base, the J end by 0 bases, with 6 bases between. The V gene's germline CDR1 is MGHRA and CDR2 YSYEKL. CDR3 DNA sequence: TGCGCCAGCAGCCAAGGCATCTTGAACACTGAAGCTTTCTTT. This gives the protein CASSQGILNTEAFF.

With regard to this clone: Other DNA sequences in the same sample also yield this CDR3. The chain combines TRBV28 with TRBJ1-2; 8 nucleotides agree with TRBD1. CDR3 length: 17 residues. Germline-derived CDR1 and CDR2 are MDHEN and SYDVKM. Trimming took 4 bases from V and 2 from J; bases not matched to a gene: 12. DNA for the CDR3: TGTGCCAGCAGTTCCAGGACAGGGAGTACCCCAAACTATGGCTACACCTTC. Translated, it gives CASSSRTGSTPNYGYTF.

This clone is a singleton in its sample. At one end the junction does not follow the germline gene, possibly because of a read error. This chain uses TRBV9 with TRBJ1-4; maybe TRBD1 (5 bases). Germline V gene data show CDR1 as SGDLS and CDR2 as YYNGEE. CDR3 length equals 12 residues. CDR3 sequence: CASNHRGGKTVF. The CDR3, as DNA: TGTGCCAGCAACCACCGGGGGGGAAAAACTGTTTTT. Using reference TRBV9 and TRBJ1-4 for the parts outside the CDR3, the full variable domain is DSGVTQTPKHLITATGQRVTLRCSPRSGDLSVYWYQQSLDQGLQFLIQYYNGEERAKGNILERFSAQQFPDLHSELNLSSLELGDSALYFCASNHRGGKTVFGSGTQLSVL.

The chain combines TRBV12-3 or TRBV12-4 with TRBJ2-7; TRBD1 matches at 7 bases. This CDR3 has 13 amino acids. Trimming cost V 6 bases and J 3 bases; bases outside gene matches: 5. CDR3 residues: CASSRQGIYEQYF. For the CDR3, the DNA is TGTGCCAGCAGCCGACAGGGAATCTACGAGCAGTACTTC.

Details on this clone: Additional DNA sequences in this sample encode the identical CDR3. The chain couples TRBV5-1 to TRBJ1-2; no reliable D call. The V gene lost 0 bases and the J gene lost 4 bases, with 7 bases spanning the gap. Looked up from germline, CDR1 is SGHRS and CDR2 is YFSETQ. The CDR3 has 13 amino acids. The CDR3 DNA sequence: TGCGCCAGCAGCTTGGAAGGGAGCTATGGCTACACCTTC. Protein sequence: CASSLEGSYGYTF.

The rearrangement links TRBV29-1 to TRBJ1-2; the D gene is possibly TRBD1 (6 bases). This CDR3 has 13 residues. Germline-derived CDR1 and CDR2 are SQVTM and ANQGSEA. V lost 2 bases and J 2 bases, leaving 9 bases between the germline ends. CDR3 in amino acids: CSVETGLNYGYTF. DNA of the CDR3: TGCAGCGTTGAAACAGGGTTAAACTATGGCTACACCTTC.

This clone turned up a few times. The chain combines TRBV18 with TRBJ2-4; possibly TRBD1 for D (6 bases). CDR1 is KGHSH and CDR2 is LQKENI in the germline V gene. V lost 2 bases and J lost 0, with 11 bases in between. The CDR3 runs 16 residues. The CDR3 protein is CASSPGTPRAKNIQYF. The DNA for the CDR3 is TGTGCCAGCTCACCAGGGACACCACGAGCCAAAAACATTCAGTACTTC.

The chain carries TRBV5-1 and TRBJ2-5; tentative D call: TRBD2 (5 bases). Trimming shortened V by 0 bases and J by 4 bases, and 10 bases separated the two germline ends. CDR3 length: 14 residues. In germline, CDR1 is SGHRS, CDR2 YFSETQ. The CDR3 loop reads CASSLEASRETQYF. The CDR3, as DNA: TGCGCCAGCAGCTTGGAGGCTAGCCGAGAGACCCAGTACTTC.

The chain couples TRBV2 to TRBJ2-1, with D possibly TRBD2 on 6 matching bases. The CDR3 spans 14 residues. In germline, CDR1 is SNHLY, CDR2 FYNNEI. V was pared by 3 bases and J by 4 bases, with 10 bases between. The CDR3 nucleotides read TGTGCCAGCAGTGAGGTTGCGGGGTACAATGAGCAGTTCTTC. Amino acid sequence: CASSEVAGYNEQFF. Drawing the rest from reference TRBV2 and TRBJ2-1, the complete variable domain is EPEVTQTPSHQVTQMGQEVILRCVPISNHLYFYWYRQILGQKVEFLVSFYNNEISEKSEIFDDQFSVERPDGSNFTLKIRSTKLEDSAMYFCASSEVAGYNEQFFGPGTRLTVL.

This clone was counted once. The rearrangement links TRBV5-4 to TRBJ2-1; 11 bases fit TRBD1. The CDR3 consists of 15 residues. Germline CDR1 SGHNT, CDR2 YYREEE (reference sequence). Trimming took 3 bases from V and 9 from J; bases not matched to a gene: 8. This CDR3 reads CASSSPGQGVGEQFF. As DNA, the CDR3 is TGTGCCAGCAGCTCTCCGGGACAGGGGGTTGGTGAGCAGTTCTTC.

The CDR3 DNA reads as TGCGCCAGCAGCTTGGTTGGTCAGCCCGGGGAGCTGTTTTTT. Amino acids: CASSLVGQPGELFF. This chain joins TRBV5-1 and TRBJ2-2; D is undetermined. CDR1 SGHRS and CDR2 YFSETQ come from the germline V gene. The CDR3 has 14 residues. V dropped 0 bases and J dropped 6 bases, with 9 bases sitting between them.

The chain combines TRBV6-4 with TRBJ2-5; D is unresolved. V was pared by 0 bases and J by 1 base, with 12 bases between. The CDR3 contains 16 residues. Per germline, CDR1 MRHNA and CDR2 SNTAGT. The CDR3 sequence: CASSDSGTAVQETQYF. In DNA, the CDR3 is TGTGCCAGCAGTGACTCGGGTACGGCGGTCCAAGAGACCCAGTACTTC.

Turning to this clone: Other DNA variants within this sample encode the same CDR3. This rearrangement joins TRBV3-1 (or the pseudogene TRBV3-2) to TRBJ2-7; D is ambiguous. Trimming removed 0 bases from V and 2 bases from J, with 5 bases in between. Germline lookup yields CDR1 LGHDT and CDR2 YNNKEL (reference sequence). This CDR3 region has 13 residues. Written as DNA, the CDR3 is TGTGCCAGCAGCCAAGATGGGGCCTACGAGCAGTACTTC. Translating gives CASSQDGAYEQYF.

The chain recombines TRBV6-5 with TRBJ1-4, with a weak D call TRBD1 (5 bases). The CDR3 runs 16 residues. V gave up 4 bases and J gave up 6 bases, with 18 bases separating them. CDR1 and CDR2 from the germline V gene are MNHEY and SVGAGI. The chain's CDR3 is CASSSITGPGHEKLFF. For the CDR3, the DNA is TGTGCCAGCAGTTCGATAACAGGTCCGGGTCATGAAAAACTGTTTTTT.

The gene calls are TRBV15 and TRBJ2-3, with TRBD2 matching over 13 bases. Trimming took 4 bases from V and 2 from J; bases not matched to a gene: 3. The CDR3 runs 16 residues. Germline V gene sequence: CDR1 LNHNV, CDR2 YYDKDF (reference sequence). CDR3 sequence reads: CATSKGLAGATDTQYF. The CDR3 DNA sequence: TGTGCCACCAGCAAAGGACTAGCGGGGGCCACAGATACGCAGTATTTT.

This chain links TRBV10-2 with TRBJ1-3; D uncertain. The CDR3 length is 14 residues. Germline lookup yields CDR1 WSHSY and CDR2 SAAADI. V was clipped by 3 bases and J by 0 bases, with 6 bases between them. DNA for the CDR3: TGCGCCAGCAGTGACCGCGTCTCTGGAAACACCATATATTTT. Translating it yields CASSDRVSGNTIYF.

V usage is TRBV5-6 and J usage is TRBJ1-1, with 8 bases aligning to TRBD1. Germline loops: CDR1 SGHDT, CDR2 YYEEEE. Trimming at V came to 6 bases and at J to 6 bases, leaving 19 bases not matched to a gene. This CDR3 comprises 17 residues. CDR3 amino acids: CASNPSPRGQGRSEAFF. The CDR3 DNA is TGTGCCAGCAACCCCTCACCTAGAGGACAGGGTCGTTCTGAAGCTTTCTTT.

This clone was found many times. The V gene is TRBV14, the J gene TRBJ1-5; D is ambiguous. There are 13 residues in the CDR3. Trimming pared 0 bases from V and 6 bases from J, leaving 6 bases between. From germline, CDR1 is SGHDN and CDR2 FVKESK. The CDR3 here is CASSQDSVQPQHF. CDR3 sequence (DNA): TGTGCCAGCAGCCAAGACTCGGTTCAGCCCCAGCATTTT.

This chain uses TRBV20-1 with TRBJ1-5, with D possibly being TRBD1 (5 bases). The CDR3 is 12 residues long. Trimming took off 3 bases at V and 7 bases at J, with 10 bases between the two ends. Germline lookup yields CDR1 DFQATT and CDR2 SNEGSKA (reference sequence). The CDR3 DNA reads TGCAGTGCTAGTTCGGGGGAGCAGCCCCAGCATTTT. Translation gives CSASSGEQPQHF.

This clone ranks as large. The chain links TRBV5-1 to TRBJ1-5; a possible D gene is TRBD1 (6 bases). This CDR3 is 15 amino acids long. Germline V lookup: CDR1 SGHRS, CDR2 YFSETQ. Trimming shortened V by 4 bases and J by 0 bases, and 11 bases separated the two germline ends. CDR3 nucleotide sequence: TGCGCCAGCAGCGTGGGGACATATAGCAATCAGCCCCAGCATTTT. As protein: CASSVGTYSNQPQHF. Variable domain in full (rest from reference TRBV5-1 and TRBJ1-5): KAGVTQTPRYLIKTRGQQVTLSCSPISGHRSVSWYQQTPGQGLQFLFEYFSETQRNKGNFPGRFSGRQFSNSRSEMNVSTLELGDSALYLCASSVGTYSNQPQHFGDGTRLSIL.

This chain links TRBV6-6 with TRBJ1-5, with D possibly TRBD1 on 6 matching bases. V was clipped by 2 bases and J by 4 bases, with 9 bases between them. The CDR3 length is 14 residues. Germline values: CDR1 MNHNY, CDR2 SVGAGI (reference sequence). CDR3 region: CASSYPGTNQPQHF. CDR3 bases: TGTGCCAGCAGTTACCCCGGGACAAATCAGCCCCAGCATTTT.

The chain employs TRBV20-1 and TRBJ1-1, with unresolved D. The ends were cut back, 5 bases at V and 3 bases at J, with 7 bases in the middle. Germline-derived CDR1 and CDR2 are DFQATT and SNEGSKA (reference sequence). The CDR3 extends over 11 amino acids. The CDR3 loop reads CSAVGYTEAFF. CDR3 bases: TGCAGTGCTGTCGGGTACACTGAAGCTTTCTTT.

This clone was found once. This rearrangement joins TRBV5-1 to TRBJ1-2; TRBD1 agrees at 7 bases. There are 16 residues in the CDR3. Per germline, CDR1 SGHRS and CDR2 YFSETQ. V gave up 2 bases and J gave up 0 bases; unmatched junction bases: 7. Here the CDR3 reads CASSFGPQGANYGYTF. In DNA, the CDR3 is TGCGCCAGCAGCTTCGGCCCGCAGGGGGCTAACTATGGCTACACCTTC.

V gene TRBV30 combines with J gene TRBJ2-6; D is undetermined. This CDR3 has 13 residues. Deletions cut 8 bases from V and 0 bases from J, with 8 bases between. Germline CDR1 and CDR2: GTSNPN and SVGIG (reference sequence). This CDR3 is CARDDSGANVLTF. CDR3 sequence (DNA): TGTGCCAGAGATGACTCTGGGGCCAACGTCCTGACTTTC.

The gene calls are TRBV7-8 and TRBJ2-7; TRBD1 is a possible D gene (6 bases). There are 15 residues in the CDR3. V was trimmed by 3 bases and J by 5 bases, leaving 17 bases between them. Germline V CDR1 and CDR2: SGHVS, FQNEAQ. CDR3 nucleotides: TGTGCCAGCAGCTTCTCTCTTGACAGGTTGAACGAGCAGTACTTC. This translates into CASSFSLDRLNEQYF.

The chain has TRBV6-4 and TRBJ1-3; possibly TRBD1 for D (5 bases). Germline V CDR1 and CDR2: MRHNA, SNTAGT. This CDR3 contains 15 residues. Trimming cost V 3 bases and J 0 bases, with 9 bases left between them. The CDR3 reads CASSETATSGNTIYF. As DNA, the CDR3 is TGTGCCAGCAGTGAGACAGCAACCTCTGGAAACACCATATATTTT.

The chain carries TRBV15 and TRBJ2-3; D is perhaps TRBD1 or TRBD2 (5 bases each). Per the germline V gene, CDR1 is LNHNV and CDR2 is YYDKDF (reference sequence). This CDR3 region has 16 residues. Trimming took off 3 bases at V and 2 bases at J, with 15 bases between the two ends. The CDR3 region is CATSRGTDIFTDTQYF. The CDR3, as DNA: TGTGCCACCAGCAGGGGGACGGACATTTTCACAGATACGCAGTATTTT.

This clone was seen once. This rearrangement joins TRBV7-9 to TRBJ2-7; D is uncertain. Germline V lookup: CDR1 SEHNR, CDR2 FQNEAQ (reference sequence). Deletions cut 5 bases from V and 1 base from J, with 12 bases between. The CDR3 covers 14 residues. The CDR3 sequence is CASSPSGLSYEQYF. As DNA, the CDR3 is TGTGCCAGCAGCCCATCGGGCCTATCCTACGAGCAGTACTTC.